Below, 15 T cell receptor beta chains from the same sample are listed, as sequenced in a study of metastatic and nonmetastatic thyroid tumors. There were no patients who had received any treatment before thyroid surgery. TCRdb reanalyzed the PCR reads via MiXCR. Of 20,000 to 25,000 clones in the sample, roughly 12% were seen once. The sample consisted of blood. These receptors all come from a female donor with papillary thyroid cancer or a benign thyroid nodule (not recorded which). Some clones in this sample may be carry-over from other donors' samples.

This clone has a count of ten or more. The sample contains more than one DNA sequence encoding this CDR3. The chain joins TRBV9 to TRBJ1-6; D perhaps matches TRBD1 (6 bases). The ends were cut back, 0 bases at V and 5 bases at J, with 15 bases in the middle. The CDR3 runs 17 residues. CDR1 and CDR2 (germline): SGDLS, YYNGEE. CDR3 sequence reads: CASSVGGLLEDNSPLHF. The CDR3 nucleotides are TGTGCCAGCAGCGTAGGGGGGCTCCTTGAGGATAATTCACCCCTCCACTTT.

This clone was detected many times. The rearrangement links TRBV6-2 or TRBV6-3 to TRBJ2-1, with D hard to call. V lost 6 bases and J 10 bases, leaving 13 bases between the germline ends. The CDR3 totals 12 residues. Looked up from germline, CDR1 is MNHEY and CDR2 is SVGEGT. DNA for the CDR3: TGTGCCAGCAGCCAACCAAGGGTAGAGCAGTTCTTC. It codes for CASSQPRVEQFF.

This clone has a count of ten or more. This chain uses TRBV5-4 with TRBJ2-3; TRBD1 might be the D (6 bases). This CDR3 has 15 amino acids. Germline V gives CDR1 SGHNT, CDR2 YYREEE (reference sequence). Trimming took 4 bases from V and 2 from J, leaving 14 bases between them. This CDR3 reads CASSPGMGATDTQYF. The CDR3 DNA is TGTGCCAGCAGCCCTGGAATGGGGGCCACAGATACGCAGTATTTT.

This clone came up a few times. One end of the junction varies from germline; a read error may be responsible. The gene calls are TRBV9 and TRBJ2-1, with D maybe TRBD2 (7 bases). CDR1 SGDLS and CDR2 YYNGEE come from the germline V gene. The CDR3 has 16 residues. CDR3 amino acids: CASSVGGGRSYNEQSF. Written as DNA, the CDR3 is TGTGCCAGCAGCGTAGGGGGGGGCCGCTCCTACAATGAGCAGTCCTTC.

A remark on this clone: A read error is possible here, since a much larger clone lies one base away. Written as DNA, the CDR3 is TGTGCCAGCAGTCGGGGGTACACAAACACTGAAGCTTTCTTT. Translated: CASSRGYTNTEAFF. The rearrangement joins TRBV28 to TRBJ1-1; a possible D gene is TRBD1 (5 bases). The CDR3 length is 14 residues. The germline V and J ends were trimmed by 5 bases and 2 bases, with 12 bases remaining between them. In germline, CDR1 is MDHEN, CDR2 SYDVKM.

By proportion, this clone is medium-sized. The chain recombines TRBV28 with TRBJ1-2; no firm D call. V was clipped by 2 bases and J by 12 bases, with 13 bases between them. CDR3 length: 12 amino acids. The germline CDR1 and CDR2 sequences are MDHEN and SYDVKM. The DNA for the CDR3 is TGTGCCAGCAGTTTAAATGTTGGAGAAAACACCTTC. This encodes CASSLNVGENTF.

This clone was recorded many times. The chain combines TRBV7-2 with TRBJ2-3, with D possibly TRBD2 on 7 matching bases. The CDR3 is 16 residues long. Germline assignment: CDR1 SGHTA and CDR2 FQGNSA. V was shortened by 0 bases and J by 1 base, with 11 bases between the two germline ends. The CDR3: CASSLAGGLGTDTQYF. In DNA, the CDR3 is TGTGCCAGCAGCTTAGCGGGGGGGCTAGGCACAGATACGCAGTATTTT.

This clone was seen many times. V gene TRBV12-3 or TRBV12-4 combines with J gene TRBJ1-5, with 11 bases that match TRBD1. The CDR3 covers 17 residues. V lost 5 bases and J lost 0; bases outside the gene matches: 6. CDR3 in amino acids: CASSLDRGLYSNQPQHF. CDR3 sequence (DNA): TGTGCCAGCAGTCTGGACAGGGGGCTCTATAGCAATCAGCCCCAGCATTTT.

In this sample, this clone turned up many times. The chain employs TRBV20-1 and TRBJ2-1; perhaps TRBD2 as D (7 bases). Trimming shortened V by 3 bases and J by 7 bases, and 16 bases separated the two germline ends. CDR1 and CDR2 (germline): DFQATT, SNEGSKA (reference sequence). This CDR3 spans 14 amino acids. The CDR3 DNA sequence: TGCAGTGCTAGTAGGGGGGGGATGAATAATGAGCAGTTCTTC. Translating it yields CSASRGGMNNEQFF.

There are many counts of this clone. This chain connects TRBV12-5 to TRBJ2-7, with D perhaps being TRBD1 or TRBD2 (6 bases each). Trimming removed 0 bases from V and 0 bases from J, with 15 bases in between. The CDR3 is 17 amino acids. Germline CDR1 LGHNT, CDR2 FRNRAP. The CDR3 region has the DNA TGTGCTAGTGGTTTGGTACTTGGGGGGCGGAGCTCCTACGAGCAGTACTTC. Translated, it gives CASGLVLGGRSSYEQYF.

This clone occurred many times. This chain links TRBV6-2 or TRBV6-3 with TRBJ1-2; D unclear. Looked up from germline, CDR1 is MNHEY and CDR2 is SVGEGT. Trimming removed 2 bases at V and 3 bases at J, with 7 bases between. The CDR3 runs to 13 residues. The DNA for the CDR3 is TGTGCCAGCAGTTACAAGGGCCACTATGGCTACACCTTC. Translated, it gives CASSYKGHYGYTF.

This clone is termed medium-sized (0.01 to 0.1%). The chain is built from TRBV6-1 and TRBJ2-1, with D perhaps matching TRBD2 (7 bases). The CDR3 is 16 amino acids. From germline, CDR1 is MNHNS and CDR2 SASEGT. V lost 5 bases to trimming and J lost 1 base, with 15 bases between them. The CDR3 DNA reads TGTGCCAGCAGTCTAATGGGGGGGCAATCCTACAATGAGCAGTTCTTC. Translated: CASSLMGGQSYNEQFF.

By share of the sample, this clone is medium-sized (0.01 to 0.1%). The gene calls are TRBV6-1 and TRBJ2-7; D not certain. This CDR3 has 14 residues. Trimming pared 6 bases from V and 1 base from J, leaving 13 bases between. CDR1 and CDR2 from the germline V gene are MNHNS and SASEGT. The CDR3 coding sequence is TGTGCCAGCAGCACAGCATTATCATCCTACGAGCAGTACTTC. Protein: CASSTALSSYEQYF.

At least ten counts were recorded for this clone. The chain combines TRBV18 with TRBJ2-7; TRBD1 matches at 8 bases. Germline V CDR1 and CDR2: KGHSH, LQKENI. This CDR3 contains 13 residues. V dropped 0 bases and J dropped 6; count of bases not matched to a gene: 1. CDR3: CASSPPTGAEQYF. The CDR3 DNA reads TGTGCCAGCTCACCACCGACAGGGGCCGAGCAGTACTTC. Full variable domain (missing parts from reference TRBV18 and TRBJ2-7): NAGVMQNPRHLVRRRGQEARLRCSPMKGHSHVYWYRQLPEEGLKFMVYLQKENIIDESGMPKERFSAEFPKEGPSILRIQQVVRGDSAAYFCASSPPTGAEQYFGPGTRLTVT.

The chain has TRBV7-9 and TRBJ2-3; D call uncertain. Looked up from germline, CDR1 is SEHNR and CDR2 is FQNEAQ (reference sequence). The CDR3 contains 14 residues. Trimming left V 5 bases short and J 4 bases short, with 13 bases between. CDR3 in amino acids: CASSPLWFSDTQYF. For the CDR3, the DNA is TGTGCCAGCAGCCCACTGTGGTTTTCAGATACGCAGTATTTT.